These 7 T cell receptor beta chains share one sample of origin, sequenced in a study of blood T cells in healthy people across ages. A second PCR of about 6 to 11 cycles used a sample-barcoded 5' primer and a J-beta primer mix. In TCRdb, the 5' RACE reads were re-called with MiXCR into one record per CDR3 protein. The sample lists approximately 810,000 distinct CDR3 sequences, about 37% occurring once. The sample consisted of blood. The receptors were sampled from a man aged 18 to 30 in good health.

This clonotype was observed a few times. The chain uses TRBV9 and TRBJ1-5, with TRBD1 identical over 7 bases. Germline loops: CDR1 SGDLS, CDR2 YYNGEE. This CDR3 has 15 amino acids. Losses at the gene ends were 4 bases for V and 6 bases for J; bases not matched to a gene: 10. The DNA of the CDR3 is TGTGCCAGCAGCCAAGGCAGGGGGGTAGGTCAGCCCCAGCATTTT. Its protein is CASSQGRGVGQPQHF.

This clonotype has only one observation. The chain couples TRBV21-1 to TRBJ2-3; the table's D gene call, TRBD1, was not cross checked with the DNA. TRBV21-1 is reported as a pseudogene. This CDR3 region has 18 residues. The CDR3 reads CASSKGGADRPNTDTQYF. The CDR3 bases are TGTGCCAGCAGCAAAGGGGGGGCCGACCGCCCTAACACAGATACGCAGTATTTT.

This clonotype was seen a handful of times. The chain is built from TRBV16 and TRBJ1-2; D is unresolved. The CDR3 spans 19 residues. Germline V lookup: CDR1 KGHSY, CDR2 FQNENV. V lost 4 bases, J lost 0 bases, and 24 bases lay in between. The CDR3 region is CASSPTLILSTNTNYGYTF. The CDR3, as DNA: TGTGCCAGCAGCCCAACCCTCATTCTCTCGACAAATACTAACTATGGCTACACCTTC.

At least ten counts were recorded for this clonotype. The CDR3 sequence: CASSYTTGIDTQYF. As DNA, the CDR3 is TGTGCCAGCAGTTACACTACAGGGATAGATACGCAGTATTTT. V usage is TRBV6-5 and J usage is TRBJ2-3; the D gene is possibly TRBD1 (6 bases). Germline CDR1 MNHEY, CDR2 SVGAGI. This CDR3 contains 14 residues. Trimming stripped 2 bases from V and 5 bases from J, with 11 bases between.

V is TRBV27 and J is TRBJ2-1; a possible D gene is TRBD1 (7 bases). The V end lost 6 bases, the J end lost 4 bases, and 16 bases lay between the germline ends. The length of the CDR3 is 15 residues. CDR1 is MNHEY, CDR2 SMNVEV, per germline (reference sequence). The CDR3: CASSNQGGSYNEQFF. The CDR3 DNA is TGTGCCAGCAGCAATCAGGGGGGATCTTACAATGAGCAGTTCTTC.

Note on this clonotype: A much larger clone differs from this one at a single base, so this may be a read error. V gene TRBV12-3 or TRBV12-4 combines with J gene TRBJ2-3; D remains ambiguous. Trimming cost V 2 bases and J 4 bases, with 10 bases left between them. The CDR3 runs to 14 residues. The chain's CDR3 is CASSLNSNADTQYF. The CDR3 region has the DNA TGTGCCAGCAGTTTAAACAGCAATGCAGATACGCAGTATTTT.

The chain employs TRBV7-9 and TRBJ2-5, with D tentatively TRBD1 or TRBD2 (6 bases each). Germline V gene sequence: CDR1 SEHNR, CDR2 FQNEAQ (reference sequence). The CDR3 consists of 15 residues. V was shortened by 5 bases and J by 11 bases, with 24 bases between the two germline ends. The CDR3 DNA reads as TGTGCCAGCAGCGTGAGGGACTGGGGGGACAATGAGCAGTACTTC. It is translated as CASSVRDWGDNEQYF.